Included here is one T cell receptor beta chain sequence, with context. How the authors handled the data: Amplifying reference gene primers gave estimates of nucleated cell counts. Sequenced by immunoSEQ multiplex PCR; TCRdb stores in-frame clones only, minus some. Clone size and the V and J calls come from that table; the DNA yielded D and trimming. The table lists roughly 97,000 clones, about nine tenths of them singletons. The junction had 7 bases not matched to a gene; V was cut back by 5 bases and J by 3 bases. From germline, CDR1 is SGHAT and CDR2 FQNNGV. The CDR3 covers 15 residues. This record comes from a study of blood T cell repertoires in COVID-19. About the study: Sites in the United States, Italy and Spain provided acute and convalescent COVID-19 samples. Sources were T cells, B-cell-depleted T cells, or PBMCs; the material itself was cDNA or gDNA.

The TCR was taken from a man between 60 and 70 years old with acute or convalescent COVID-19. The V gene is TRBV11-2, the J gene TRBJ2-3; TRBD1 aligns across 8 bases. The material sequenced was peripheral blood. The CDR3 DNA is TGTGCCAGCAGCCCAAGGACAGGGACTACAGATACGCAGTATTTT. It specifies CASSPRTGTTDTQYF. Combining the CDR3 with reference TRBV11-2 and TRBJ2-3 gives the whole variable domain EAGVAQSPRYKIIEKRQSVAFWCNPISGHATLYWYQQILGQGPKLLIQFQNNGVVDDSQLPKDRFSAERLKGVDSTLKIQPAKLEDSAVYLCASSPRTGTTDTQYFGPGTRLTVL.